This T cell receptor beta chain was sequenced in a study of T-cell reconstitution after alpha-beta-depleted transplantation in children. General study points: When one year had passed after transplant, most T-cell counts and diversity came from newly produced T cells.

This clonotype was observed a few times. What it recognizes is unknown. Construction of the TCRbeta library involved unique molecular identifiers. From the PCR reads, TCRdb called clonotypes with MiXCR, one entry per CDR3 protein. This table has around 130,000 distinct CDR3 sequences, about 9.6% appearing once. Germline-derived CDR1 and CDR2 are KGHDR and SFDVKD. Between the trimmed V and J ends, which lost 4 bases and 8 bases, there was a span of 19 bases. This CDR3 is built from 15 residues. This chain connects TRBV24-1 to TRBJ1-2; D may be TRBD1 (6 bases). The sequence was obtained from a girl under three years old who had a stem cell transplant for combined immunodeficiency, so the T cells may come from the graft donor. The source was PBMCs, mostly from graft donor cells, collected 180 days after TCRalphabeta/CD19-depleted stem cell transplant. CDR3 in DNA: TGTGCCACCAGTGAAAGGGGACGGGGGCTTGGCGGCTACACCTTC. Translated: CATSERGRGLGGYTF.